This TCR beta chain comes out of a study of blood T cell repertoires in COVID-19. Looked up from germline, CDR1 is SEHNR and CDR2 is FQNEAQ (reference sequence). Trimming took 1 base from V and 3 from J, leaving 15 bases between them. The CDR3 runs 16 residues. As processed by the authors: Amplification of reference gene primers was used by the study to estimate nucleated cell counts. Clones were sequenced by immunoSEQ multiplex PCR, and TCRdb holds only the in-frame ones, with some missing. V, J and clone size derive from that table, while D and trimming were established from the DNA sequence. Counted here are roughly 200,000 clones, roughly four fifths occurring once; the ten biggest clones make up around an eighth.

The chain joins TRBV7-9 to TRBJ1-1; D is perhaps TRBD1 (6 bases). The sequence came from a man aged 50-59 years who had recovered from COVID-19. Specimen: peripheral blood. This chain's CDR3 is CASSLGLTGLDTEAFF. Here the CDR3 DNA reads TGTGCCAGCAGCTTAGGATTAACAGGGTTGGACACTGAAGCTTTCTTT.